Listed below are T cell receptor beta chains from one sample, sequenced in a study of molecular identifiers for immune sequencing clone quantification. TCRdb processed the PCR reads anew with MiXCR; each CDR3 protein has one entry. The sample lists about 640,000 distinct CDR3 sequences; 20% were seen once. The sample taken for sequencing was naive CD8+ T cells from blood, with Jurkat cell RNA spiked in. The receptors come from a human donor in good health. Some libraries in this study had Jurkat cell RNA spiked in. Each CDR3 is given with its conserved first and last residue. Each record gives: J gene, clone size, D gene, V gene, CDR3 protein, CDR3 DNA. D genes are given only for firm matches. Clone size, where shown, is once, few, many, or a class for clones that have expanded.

TRBJ2-1	many	TRBD2	TRBV7-9	CASSPTSGRGYNEQFF	TGTGCCAGCAGCCCAACTAGCGGGAGAGGATACAATGAGCAGTTCTTC
TRBJ1-1	many	.	TRBV12-3/TRBV12-4	CASKWLGNTEAFF	TGTGCCAGCAAGTGGTTGGGAAACACTGAAGCTTTCTTT
TRBJ1-6	.	.	TRBV11-2	CASSFSGPSTNSPLHF	TGTGCCAGCAGCTTTTCAGGGCCTTCCACTAATTCACCCCTCCACTTT
TRBJ1-2	many	.	TRBV29-1	CSVEAGAYGYTF	TGCAGCGTTGAAGCGGGGGCCTATGGCTACACCTTC
TRBJ2-3	many	TRBD2	TRBV14	CASSQLFNKGLAGNSDTQYF	TGTGCCAGCAGCCAATTATTCAACAAAGGACTAGCGGGAAACTCAGATACGCAGTATTTT
TRBJ2-7	many	TRBD2	TRBV4-3	CASSQGTSGSSYEQYF	TGTGCCAGCAGCCAAGGGACTAGCGGGAGCTCCTACGAGCAGTACTTC
TRBJ2-2	.	TRBD2	TRBV4-1	CASSPRGTSGIHTGELVF	TGCGCCAGCAGCCCCAGAGGGACTAGCGGGATTCACACCGGGGAGCTGGTTTTT
TRBJ2-3	many	.	TRBV19	CASSTRGDTQYF	TGTGCCAGTAGTACGCGGGGTGATACGCAGTATTTT
TRBJ2-2	few	.	TRBV6-2/TRBV6-3	CASSPTHLRNTGELFF	TGTGCCAGCAGTCCCACCCACCTCCGTAACACCGGGGAGCTGTTTTTT
TRBJ2-3	many	TRBD2	TRBV4-1	CASSLSGGAGDTQYF	TGCGCCAGCAGCCTTAGCGGGGGGGCAGGAGATACGCAGTATTTT
TRBJ2-3	many	.	TRBV6-6	CASSYVEMGFTDTQYF	TGTGCCAGCAGTTACGTGGAAATGGGCTTCACAGATACGCAGTATTTT
TRBJ2-7	few	.	TRBV29-1	CSVLLGTYEQYF	TGCAGCGTTTTATTAGGGACCTACGAGCAGTACTTC
TRBJ1-2	few	.	TRBV2	CASSEGGQNYGYTF	TGTGCCAGCAGTGAAGGGGGCCAGAACTATGGCTACACCTTC
TRBJ2-7	.	.	TRBV12-3/TRBV12-4	CASSPETGTYEQYF	TGTGCCAGCAGCCCTGAGACAGGTACCTACGAGCAGTACTTC
TRBJ2-6	.	.	TRBV5-6	CASSLAAGSAQYGANVLTF	TGTGCCAGCAGCTTGGCAGCAGGTTCTGCCCAATATGGGGCCAACGTCCTGACTTTC
TRBJ1-5	many	.	TRBV7-6	CASSSAPGRYGGPQHF	TGTGCCAGCAGCTCGGCGCCGGGGCGTTACGGCGGGCCCCAGCATTTT
TRBJ1-2	.	.	TRBV7-9	CASSLATAQSPSGYTF	TGTGCCAGCAGCTTAGCGACGGCTCAGTCACCTTCTGGCTACACCTTC
TRBJ1-1	.	.	TRBV6-5	CASRTHLGTEAFF	TGTGCCAGCAGGACCCATCTGGGCACTGAAGCTTTCTTT
TRBJ2-7	few	.	TRBV19	CASSIIAGNEQYF	TGTGCCAGTAGTATAATTGCGGGGAACGAGCAGTACTTC
TRBJ2-7	many	TRBD2	TRBV20-1	CSATGTSGIVGYEQYF	TGCAGTGCTACCGGGACTAGCGGGATAGTGGGCTACGAGCAGTACTTC
TRBJ2-7	many	.	TRBV7-2	CASSFLSGPGEQYF	TGTGCCAGCAGCTTCCTTAGCGGACCGGGGGAGCAGTACTTC
TRBJ2-3	many	.	TRBV9	CASSVAGSSGDTQYF	TGTGCCAGCAGCGTAGCGGGGAGTTCGGGAGATACGCAGTATTTT
TRBJ1-6	once	.	TRBV5-3	CASSPQGLGSYNSPLHF	TGTGCCAGCAGCCCACAGGGCTTGGGCTCCTATAATTCACCCCTCCACTTT
TRBJ2-7	many	TRBD2	TRBV20-1	CSARASGISYEQYF	TGCAGTGCTAGAGCTAGCGGGATTTCCTACGAGCAGTACTTC
TRBJ2-7	many	.	TRBV2	CASSEANGYEQYF	TGTGCCAGCAGTGAAGCAAATGGATACGAGCAGTACTTC